Following are 17 T cell receptor beta chains from one sample sequenced in a study of Graves' ophthalmopathy and Graves' hyperthyroidism. TCR beta CDR3 regions were amplified from RNA transcripts. After a first-round RT-PCR with HTBI primers, a second-round multiplex PCR was run. Using its own MiXCR run on the multiplex PCR reads, TCRdb lists one record per CDR3 protein. The sample consists of 900,000 to 1,200,000 distinct CDR3 sequences, about 38% of them appearing once. Material for sequencing was peripheral blood or thyroid tissue (not recorded which). Receptors originate from an adult man with Graves' hyperthyroidism.

This clonotype was recorded at least ten times. The gene calls are TRBV20-1 and TRBJ2-7; D is undetermined. Trimming stripped 1 base from V and 4 bases from J, with 8 bases between. CDR1 and CDR2 from the germline V gene are DFQATT and SNEGSKA (reference sequence). The CDR3 has 12 residues. CDR3 sequence reads: CSARVVGYEQYF. For the CDR3, the DNA is TGCAGTGCTAGAGTGGTGGGGTACGAGCAGTACTTC.

In the case of this clonotype: A much larger clone is a single base away; this may be a read error. The chain couples TRBV19 to TRBJ1-6, with TRBD1 matching 7 bases. With 6 bases clipped from V and 7 bases from J, the junction kept 9 bases outside the gene matches. Germline CDR1 reads LNHDA; CDR2 reads SQIVND (reference sequence). This CDR3 is built from 15 residues. CDR3 protein: CASRGTVGWNSPLHF. The CDR3 bases are TGTGCCAGTAGGGGGACAGTGGGTTGGAATTCACCCCTCCACTTT.

V usage is TRBV7-8 and J usage is TRBJ2-7; 7 bases are shared with TRBD1. This CDR3 spans 15 amino acids. After removal of 1 base from V and 2 bases from J, the junction contained 5 bases not matched to a gene. CDR1 and CDR2 (germline): SGHVS, FQNEAQ. In DNA, the CDR3 is TGTGCCAGCAGCTTAGATCGGACAGGCACCTACGAGCAGTACTTC. Protein: CASSLDRTGTYEQYF.

The chain has TRBV7-6 and TRBJ2-5, with 7 bases that match TRBD1. CDR1 and CDR2 (germline): SGHVS, FNYEAQ. J was trimmed by 4 bases and V by 5 bases; bases with no gene match: 10. The CDR3 loop spans 15 amino acids. The CDR3 reads CASSGVQGIGETQYF. CDR3 nucleotide sequence: TGTGCCAGCAGCGGAGTACAGGGGATCGGAGAGACCCAGTACTTC.

The V call is TRBV15, the J call TRBJ2-7; D is possibly TRBD1 (5 bases). Looked up from germline, CDR1 is LNHNV and CDR2 is YYDKDF (reference sequence). This CDR3 region has 16 residues. V was shortened by 4 bases and J by 5 bases, with 21 bases between the two germline ends. The CDR3 here is CATSKGLRGFEHEQYF. CDR3 bases: TGTGCCACCAGCAAAGGCTTAAGGGGCTTCGAGCACGAGCAGTACTTC.

DNA for the CDR3: TGTGCCAGCAGCTTAAGTTTCGGGACAGGCACCTACGAGCAGTACTTC. Its translation is CASSLSFGTGTYEQYF. The V call is TRBV7-6, the J call TRBJ2-7; 8 bases line up with TRBD1. V was clipped by 2 bases and J by 2 bases; unmatched bases: 8. The CDR3 length is 16 residues. The germline V gene encodes CDR1 SGHVS and CDR2 FNYEAQ.

The chain is built from TRBV28 and TRBJ1-2; D ambiguous. The CDR3 extends over 14 amino acids. Trimming took 4 bases from V and 1 from J, leaving 10 bases between them. Looked up from germline, CDR1 is MDHEN and CDR2 is SYDVKM. CDR3 bases: TGTGCCAGCAGTTATGGCAGGAGTAACTATGGCTACACCTTC. It is translated as CASSYGRSNYGYTF.

The genes are TRBV11-2 and TRBJ2-5; D tentatively reads TRBD1 or TRBD2 (5 bases each). The CDR3 is made up of 15 amino acids. Germline assignment: CDR1 SGHAT and CDR2 FQNNGV. Deletions cut 5 bases from V and 5 bases from J, with 18 bases between. The CDR3 sequence is CASSEGSGYRETQYF. The CDR3 coding sequence is TGTGCCAGCAGCGAGGGGTCAGGGTACAGGGAGACCCAGTACTTC.

The J gene is TRBJ1-3, the V gene TRBV29-1, with D uncertain. With 5 bases removed from V and 4 bases from J, the gap between germline ends came to 6 bases. CDR3 length equals 11 residues. Germline CDR1 is SQVTM and CDR2 is ANQGSEA. The CDR3 here is CSVSGGNTIYF. CDR3 coding DNA: TGCAGCGTTAGCGGGGGAAACACCATATATTTT. Looking up the rest from reference TRBV29-1 and TRBJ1-3 gives the full variable domain: SAVISQKPSRDICQRGTSLTIQCQVDSQVTMMFWYRQQPGQSLTLIATANQGSEATYESGFVIDKFPISRPNLTFSTLTVSNMSPEDSSIYLCSVSGGNTIYFGEGSWLTVV.

This clonotype was seen many times. The chain has TRBV5-5 and TRBJ1-1; 8 nucleotides line up with TRBD1. Trimming took 2 bases from V and 1 from J; bases not matched to a gene: 7. This CDR3 has 16 amino acids. In germline, CDR1 is SGHKS, CDR2 YYEKEE (reference sequence). The CDR3 loop reads CASSLHGTGGNTEAFF. The DNA of the CDR3 is TGTGCCAGCAGCTTACACGGGACAGGAGGGAACACTGAAGCTTTCTTT.

This clonotype was recorded at least ten times. The chain carries TRBV7-8 and TRBJ2-5; the D is unclear. Per the germline V gene, CDR1 is SGHVS and CDR2 is FQNEAQ. V dropped 4 bases and J dropped 4 bases, with 13 bases sitting between them. The CDR3 has 14 amino acids. The CDR3 here is CASSSSRTGETQYF. CDR3 nucleotide sequence: TGTGCCAGCAGCTCCTCGAGGACCGGAGAGACCCAGTACTTC.

The genes are TRBV7-6 and TRBJ1-4, with TRBD1 identical over 8 bases. Trimming removed 1 base from V and 6 bases from J; junction bases left unmatched: 4. The CDR3 spans 15 residues. CDR1 and CDR2 from the germline V gene are SGHVS and FNYEAQ. The CDR3 loop reads CASSLGDRGHEKLFF. The DNA of the CDR3 is TGTGCCAGCAGCTTAGGAGACAGGGGACATGAAAAACTGTTTTTT.

The chain couples TRBV10-2 to TRBJ1-2, with 9 bases matching TRBD1. J lost 6 bases, V lost 4 bases, and 9 bases had no gene match. Germline values: CDR1 WSHSY, CDR2 SAAADI. The CDR3 is made up of 15 amino acids. This CDR3 reads CASSGKDRGSDGYTF. For the CDR3, the DNA is TGCGCCAGCAGTGGAAAGGACAGGGGTTCGGATGGCTACACCTTC.

This clonotype has ten or more counts. This chain joins TRBV2 and TRBJ2-7, with D unresolved. The CDR3 extends over 14 amino acids. CDR1 and CDR2 (germline): SNHLY, FYNNEI. V lost 0 bases and J 3 bases, leaving 9 bases between the germline ends. CDR3 sequence: CASSEARQDYEQYF. The CDR3 region has the DNA TGTGCCAGCAGTGAAGCGCGGCAGGACTACGAGCAGTACTTC.

This rearrangement joins TRBV7-9 to TRBJ2-3; tentatively, D is TRBD1 or TRBD2 (5 bases each). V shed 4 bases and J shed 6 bases, with 14 bases lying between them. The V gene's germline CDR1 is SEHNR and CDR2 FQNEAQ (reference sequence). The CDR3 loop spans 14 amino acids. This CDR3 is CASSSTRREDTQYF. DNA for the CDR3: TGTGCCAGCAGCTCCACTCGCAGGGAGGATACGCAGTATTTT.

Ten or more counts support this clonotype. The chain carries TRBV20-1 and TRBJ2-7, with D tentatively TRBD2 (7 bases). This CDR3 comprises 13 residues. Germline V gives CDR1 DFQATT, CDR2 SNEGSKA (reference sequence). V was shortened by 7 bases and J by 0 bases, with 13 bases between the two germline ends. In DNA form, the CDR3 reads TGCAGTGGGAGGGGGGGGCGCTCCTACGAGCAGTACTTC. It encodes CSGRGGRSYEQYF.

This clonotype was counted ten times or more. V usage is TRBV10-3 and J usage is TRBJ2-7; D is ambiguous. The CDR3 runs to 12 residues. CDR1 and CDR2 from the germline V gene are ENHRY and SYGVKD. The germline V and J ends were trimmed by 6 bases and 0 bases, with 6 bases remaining between them. The CDR3 sequence is CAIRTASYEQYF. CDR3 coding DNA: TGTGCCATCAGAACAGCCTCCTACGAGCAGTACTTC.